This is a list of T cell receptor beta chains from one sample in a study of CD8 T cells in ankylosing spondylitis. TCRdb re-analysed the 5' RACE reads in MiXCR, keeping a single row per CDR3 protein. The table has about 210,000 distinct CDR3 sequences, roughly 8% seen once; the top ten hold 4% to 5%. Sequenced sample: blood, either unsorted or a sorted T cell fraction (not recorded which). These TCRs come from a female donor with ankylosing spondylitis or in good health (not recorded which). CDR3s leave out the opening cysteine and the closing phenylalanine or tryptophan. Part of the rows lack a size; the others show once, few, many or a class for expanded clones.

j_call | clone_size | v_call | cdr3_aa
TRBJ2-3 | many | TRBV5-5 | ASSFDGKSTDTQY
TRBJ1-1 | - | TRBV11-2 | ASSFTGGLNTEAF
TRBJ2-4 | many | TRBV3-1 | ASSQDRGTTLVDIQY
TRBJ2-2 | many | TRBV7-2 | ASTSGTGLTGELF
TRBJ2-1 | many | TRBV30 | AWSLLAGGINEQF
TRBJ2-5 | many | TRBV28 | ASSLSVAKRRETQY
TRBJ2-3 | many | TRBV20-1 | SARAPGLGFTDTQY
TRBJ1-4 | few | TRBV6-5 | ASSYGGPGEKLF
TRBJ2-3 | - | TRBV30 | AWSAAQDTQY
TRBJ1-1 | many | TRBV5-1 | ASSLVPEHTEAF
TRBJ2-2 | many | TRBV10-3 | AISNPSGTANTGELF
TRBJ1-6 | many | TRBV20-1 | SAADRFSSYNSPLH
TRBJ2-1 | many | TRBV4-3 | ASSQDFLQGGNEQF